This entry is about one T cell receptor (beta chain). The antigen is unknown. Sequencing templates came from extracted RNA that was reverse transcribed into cDNA. The repertoire was sequenced with immunoSEQ multiplex PCR; TCRdb's copy has only in-frame clones and lacks some. This table has 200,000 to 250,000 clones, around three fifths appearing once. This sample is drawn from a study of CD8+ T cells in alopecia areata. Background on the study: Dosing spanned 6 to 18 months on tofacitinib, then 6 months off drug.

There are 15 residues in the CDR3. From germline, CDR1 is SGHRS and CDR2 YFSETQ. V shed 1 base and J shed 4 bases, with 14 bases lying between them. PBMCs yielded sorted CD4+ and CD8+ T cells. Study-level results: Mouse data revealed clearer TCR sharing than patient data did, a gap possibly tied to HLA. In lesional scalp, particularly from alopecia totalis/universalis, clonality was higher than in normal scalp.

Here the sequenced sample was CD4+ T cells sorted from blood, taken at week 0. The receptor was derived from a human donor with alopecia areata. This chain joins TRBV5-1 and TRBJ1-1; possible D gene TRBD1, 5 bases. For the CDR3, the DNA is TGCGCCAGCAGCTTGTCACCAGGGCGGAGCACTGAAGCTTTCTTT. Its translation is CASSLSPGRSTEAFF.